This TCR beta chain comes out of a study of blood T cell repertoires in COVID-19. Deletions cut 6 bases from V and 3 bases from J, with 10 bases between. The CDR3 is made up of 13 amino acids. The table came from immunoSEQ multiplex PCR; TCRdb's copy has only in-frame clones and leaves some out. The table includes around 250,000 clones, just over 85% detected once. All enrollees were roughly 18 to 89 years old and from 20 to 25 US areas. Sequencing was carried out using PBMCs or T cells enriched from blood (not recorded which). The V and J genes are TRBV12-3 or TRBV12-4 and TRBJ2-3; D possibly corresponds to TRBD1 (7 bases). This receptor was taken from a young man who had recovered from COVID-19. The CDR3 nucleotides are TGTGCCAGCAGACAGGGGAGGACAGATACGCAGTATTTT. The encoded protein is CASRQGRTDTQYF.